This TCR beta chain comes out of a study of T cell repertoires in cytomegalovirus infection. Across the study: Recently described HLA-C-restricted plus well-studied HLA-B-restricted CMV epitopes were used.

Study results and limitations: HLA-C-restricted TCR beta clonotypes specific for CMV led the ex vivo response.

TCRdb used MiXCR to reprocess the reads, holding one entry per CDR3 protein. This sample has 550,000 to 850,000 distinct CDR3 sequences, with roughly a third found just once. Details on this clonotype: Antigen: not known.

The sequencing used cultured PBMCs, collected from culture after CMV antigen stimulation. The TCR originated in a human donor in good health (CMV status not recorded). Some clones in this sample may be carry-over from other donors' samples.

CDR3 DNA: TGTGCCAGCAGTCCGGGCGATCGCACAGATACGCAGTATTTT. Amino acid sequence: CASSPGDRTDTQYF. This chain uses TRBV28 with TRBJ2-3; D not resolved. The CDR3 has 14 amino acids. Trimming removed 5 bases at V and 1 base at J, with 10 bases between. The germline gives CDR1 MDHEN, CDR2 SYDVKM.